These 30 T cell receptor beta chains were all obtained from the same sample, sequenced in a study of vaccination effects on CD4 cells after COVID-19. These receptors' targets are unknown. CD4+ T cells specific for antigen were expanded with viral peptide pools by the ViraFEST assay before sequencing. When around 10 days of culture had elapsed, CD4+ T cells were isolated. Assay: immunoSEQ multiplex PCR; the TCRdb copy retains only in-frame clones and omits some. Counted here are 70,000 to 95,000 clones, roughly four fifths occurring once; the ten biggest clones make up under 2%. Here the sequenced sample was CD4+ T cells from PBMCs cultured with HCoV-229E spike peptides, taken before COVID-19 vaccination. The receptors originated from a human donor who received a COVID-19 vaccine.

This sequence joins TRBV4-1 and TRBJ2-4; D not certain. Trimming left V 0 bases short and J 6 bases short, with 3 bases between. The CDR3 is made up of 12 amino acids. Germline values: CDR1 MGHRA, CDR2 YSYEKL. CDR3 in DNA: TGCGCCAGCAGCCAAGAGGGAAACATTCAGTACTTC. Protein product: CASSQEGNIQYF.

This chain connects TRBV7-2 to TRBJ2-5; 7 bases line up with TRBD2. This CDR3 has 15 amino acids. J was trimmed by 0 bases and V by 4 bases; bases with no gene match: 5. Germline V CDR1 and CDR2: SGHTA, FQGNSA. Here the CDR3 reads CASSYPGTNQETQYF. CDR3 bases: TGTGCCAGCAGCTACCCCGGGACTAACCAAGAGACCCAGTACTTC.

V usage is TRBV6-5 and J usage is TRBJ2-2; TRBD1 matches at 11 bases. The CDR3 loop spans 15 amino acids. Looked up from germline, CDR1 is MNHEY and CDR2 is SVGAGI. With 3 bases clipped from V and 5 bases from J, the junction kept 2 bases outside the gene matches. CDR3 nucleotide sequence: TGTGCCAGCAGTTATGGGACAGGGGGTACCGGGGAGCTGTTTTTT. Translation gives CASSYGTGGTGELFF.

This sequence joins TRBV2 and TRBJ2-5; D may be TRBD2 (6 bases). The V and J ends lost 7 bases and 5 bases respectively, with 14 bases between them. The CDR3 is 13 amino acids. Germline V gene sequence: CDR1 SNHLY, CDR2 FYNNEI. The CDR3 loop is CASTRGLGETQYF. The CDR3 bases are TGTGCCAGCACTCGGGGGTTGGGGGAGACCCAGTACTTC.

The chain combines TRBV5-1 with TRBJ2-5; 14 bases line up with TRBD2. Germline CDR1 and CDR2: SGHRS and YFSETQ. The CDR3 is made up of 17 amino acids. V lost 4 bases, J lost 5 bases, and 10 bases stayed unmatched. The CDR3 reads CASSVGLAGGRGETQYF. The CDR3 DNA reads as TGCGCCAGCAGCGTCGGACTAGCGGGGGGCCGGGGGGAGACCCAGTACTTC.

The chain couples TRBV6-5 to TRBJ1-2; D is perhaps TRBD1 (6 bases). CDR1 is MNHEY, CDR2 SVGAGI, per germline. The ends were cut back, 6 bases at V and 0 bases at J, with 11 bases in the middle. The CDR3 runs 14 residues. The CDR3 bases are TGTGCCAGCAGCCCGACAGGAGCTAACTATGGCTACACCTTC. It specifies CASSPTGANYGYTF.

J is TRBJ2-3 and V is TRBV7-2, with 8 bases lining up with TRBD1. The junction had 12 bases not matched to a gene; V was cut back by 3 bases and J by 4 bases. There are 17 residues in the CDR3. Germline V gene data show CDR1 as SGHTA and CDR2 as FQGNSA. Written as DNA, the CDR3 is TGTGCCAGCAGCTTGAACTTACAGGGGGACGGGGCAGATACGCAGTATTTT. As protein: CASSLNLQGDGADTQYF.

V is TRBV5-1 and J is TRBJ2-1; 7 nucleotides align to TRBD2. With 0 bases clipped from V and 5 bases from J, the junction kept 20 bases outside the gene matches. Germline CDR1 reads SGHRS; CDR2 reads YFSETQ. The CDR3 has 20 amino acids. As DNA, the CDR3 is TGCGCCAGCAGCTTGGCTGCTATTCCCCAGCGGGGTAACTTCCACAATGAGCAGTTCTTC. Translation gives CASSLAAIPQRGNFHNEQFF.

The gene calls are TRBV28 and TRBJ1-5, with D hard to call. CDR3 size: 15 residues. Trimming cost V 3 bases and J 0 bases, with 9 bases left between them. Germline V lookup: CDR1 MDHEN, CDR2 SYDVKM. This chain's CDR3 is CASSFSAHSNQPQHF. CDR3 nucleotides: TGTGCCAGCAGTTTTTCGGCACATAGCAATCAGCCCCAGCATTTT. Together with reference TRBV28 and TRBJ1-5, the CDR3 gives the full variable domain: DVKVTQSSRYLVKRTGEKVFLECVQDMDHENMFWYRQDPGLGLRLIYFSYDVKMKEKGDIPEGYSVSREKKERFSLILESASTNQTSMYLCASSFSAHSNQPQHFGDGTRLSIL.

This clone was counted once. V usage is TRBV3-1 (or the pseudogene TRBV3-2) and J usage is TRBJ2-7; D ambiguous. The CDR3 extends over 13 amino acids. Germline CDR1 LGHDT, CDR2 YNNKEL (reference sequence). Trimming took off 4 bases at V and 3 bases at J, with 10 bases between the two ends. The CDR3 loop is CASSLPHRYEQYV. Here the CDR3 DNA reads TGTGCCAGCAGCCTGCCTCATCGCTACGAGCAGTACGTC.

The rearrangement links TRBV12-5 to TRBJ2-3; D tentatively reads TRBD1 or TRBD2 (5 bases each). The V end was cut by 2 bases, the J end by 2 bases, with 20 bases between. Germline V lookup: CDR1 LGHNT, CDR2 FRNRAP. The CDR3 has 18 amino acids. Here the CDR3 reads CASGLIRDGDPLTDTQYF. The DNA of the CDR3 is TGTGCTAGTGGTTTGATAAGGGACGGGGACCCACTCACAGATACGCAGTATTTT.

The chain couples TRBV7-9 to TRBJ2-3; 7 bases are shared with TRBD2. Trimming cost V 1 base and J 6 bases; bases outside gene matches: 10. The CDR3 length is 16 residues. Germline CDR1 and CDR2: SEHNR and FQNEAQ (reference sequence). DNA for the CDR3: TGTGCCAGCAGCTTAGAAGGTCGTGGGGGGGTGGATACGCAGTATTTT. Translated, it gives CASSLEGRGGVDTQYF.

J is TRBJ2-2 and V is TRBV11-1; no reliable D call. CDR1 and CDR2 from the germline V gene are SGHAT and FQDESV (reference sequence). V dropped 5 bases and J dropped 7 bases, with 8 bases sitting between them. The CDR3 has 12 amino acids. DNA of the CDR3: TGTGCCAGCAGCATCCCGGGCGGGGAGCTGTTTTTT. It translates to CASSIPGGELFF. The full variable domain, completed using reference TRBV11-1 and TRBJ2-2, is EAEVAQSPRYKITEKSQAVAFWCDPISGHATLYWYRQILGQGPELLVQFQDESVVDDSQLPKDRFSAERLKGVDSTLKIQPAELGDSAMYLCASSIPGGELFFGEGSRLTVL.

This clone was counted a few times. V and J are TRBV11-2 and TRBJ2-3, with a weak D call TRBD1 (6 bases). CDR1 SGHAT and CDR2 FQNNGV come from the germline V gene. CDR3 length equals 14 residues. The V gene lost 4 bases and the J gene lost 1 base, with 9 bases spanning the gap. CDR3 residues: CASSSSGGTDTQYF. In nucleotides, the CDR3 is TGTGCCAGCAGCTCCTCAGGGGGCACAGATACGCAGTATTTT.

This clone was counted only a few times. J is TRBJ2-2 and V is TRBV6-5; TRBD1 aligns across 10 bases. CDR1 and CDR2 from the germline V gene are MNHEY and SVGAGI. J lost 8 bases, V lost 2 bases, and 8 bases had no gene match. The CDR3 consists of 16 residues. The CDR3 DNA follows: TGTGCCAGCAGTTACCTTAAGACAGGGGGCAGGGGGGAGCTGTTTTTT. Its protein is CASSYLKTGGRGELFF.

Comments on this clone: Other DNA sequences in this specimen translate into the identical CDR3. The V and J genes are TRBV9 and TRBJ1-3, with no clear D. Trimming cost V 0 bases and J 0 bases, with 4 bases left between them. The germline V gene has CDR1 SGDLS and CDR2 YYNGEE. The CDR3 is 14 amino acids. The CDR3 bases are TGTGCCAGCAGCGTAGGTCTCTCTGGAAACACCATATATTTT. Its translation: CASSVGLSGNTIYF.

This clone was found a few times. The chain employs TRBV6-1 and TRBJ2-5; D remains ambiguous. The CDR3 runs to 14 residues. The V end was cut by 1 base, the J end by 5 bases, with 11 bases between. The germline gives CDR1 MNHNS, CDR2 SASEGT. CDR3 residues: CASSEDPGRETQYF. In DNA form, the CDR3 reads TGTGCCAGCAGTGAAGATCCGGGTCGGGAGACCCAGTACTTC.

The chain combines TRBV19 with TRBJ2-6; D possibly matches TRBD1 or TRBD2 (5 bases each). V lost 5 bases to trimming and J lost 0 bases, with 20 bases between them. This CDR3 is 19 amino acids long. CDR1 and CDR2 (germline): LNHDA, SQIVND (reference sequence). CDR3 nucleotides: TGTGCCAGTAGTGCCGGGACGCCCAGGATTGGCTCTGGGGCCAACGTCCTGACTTTC. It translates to CASSAGTPRIGSGANVLTF.

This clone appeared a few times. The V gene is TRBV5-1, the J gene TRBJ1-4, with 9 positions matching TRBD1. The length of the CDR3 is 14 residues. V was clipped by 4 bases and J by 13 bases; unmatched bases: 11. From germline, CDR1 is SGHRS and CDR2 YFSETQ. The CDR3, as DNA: TGCGCCAGCAGCCCCGAGGGGACAGGGTGGGGACTGTTTTTT. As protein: CASSPEGTGWGLFF.

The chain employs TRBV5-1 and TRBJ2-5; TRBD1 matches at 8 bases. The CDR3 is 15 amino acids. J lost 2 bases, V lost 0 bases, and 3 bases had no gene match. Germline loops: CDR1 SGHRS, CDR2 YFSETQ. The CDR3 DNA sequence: TGCGCCAGCAGCTTGGGGGGACAGGCGCAAGAGACCCAGTACTTC. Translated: CASSLGGQAQETQYF.

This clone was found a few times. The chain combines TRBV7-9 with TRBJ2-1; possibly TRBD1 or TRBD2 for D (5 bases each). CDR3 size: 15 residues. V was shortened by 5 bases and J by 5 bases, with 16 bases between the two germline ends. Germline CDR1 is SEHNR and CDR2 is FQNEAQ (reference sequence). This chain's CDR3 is CASSPWDLGDNEQFF. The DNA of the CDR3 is TGTGCCAGCAGCCCTTGGGACCTGGGGGACAATGAGCAGTTCTTC.

The DNA of the CDR3 is TGTGCCAGCAGCCAAGCCCCGACAGGGGGCTCAGGGATTGCCTCCTACGAGCAGTACGTC. It translates to CASSQAPTGGSGIASYEQYV. The gene calls are TRBV3-1 (or the pseudogene TRBV3-2) and TRBJ2-7, with 10 positions matching TRBD1. The germline gives CDR1 LGHDT, CDR2 YNNKEL (reference sequence). The V gene end was trimmed by 1 base and the J gene end by 0 bases; junction bases not matched to a gene: 15. This CDR3 has 20 residues.

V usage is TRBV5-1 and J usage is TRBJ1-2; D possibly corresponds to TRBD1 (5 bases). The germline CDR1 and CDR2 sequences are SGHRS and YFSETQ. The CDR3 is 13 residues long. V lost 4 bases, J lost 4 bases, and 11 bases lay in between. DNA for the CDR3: TGCGCCAGCAGCGTAGGGGCGAGCTATGGCTACACCTTC. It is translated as CASSVGASYGYTF.

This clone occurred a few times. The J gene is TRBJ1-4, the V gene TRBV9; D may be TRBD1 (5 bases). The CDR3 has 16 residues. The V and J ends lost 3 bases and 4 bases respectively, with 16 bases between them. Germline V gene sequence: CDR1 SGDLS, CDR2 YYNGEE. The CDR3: CASSDGEGSYNEKLFF. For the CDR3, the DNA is TGTGCCAGCAGCGACGGGGAGGGGTCGTATAATGAAAAACTGTTTTTT. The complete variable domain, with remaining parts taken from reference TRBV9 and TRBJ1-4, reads DSGVTQTPKHLITATGQRVTLRCSPRSGDLSVYWYQQSLDQGLQFLIQYYNGEERAKGNILERFSAQQFPDLHSELNLSSLELGDSALYFCASSDGEGSYNEKLFFGSGTQLSVL.

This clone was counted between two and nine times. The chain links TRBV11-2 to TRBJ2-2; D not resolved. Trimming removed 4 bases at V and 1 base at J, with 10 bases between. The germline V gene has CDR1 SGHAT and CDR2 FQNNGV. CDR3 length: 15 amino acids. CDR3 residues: CASSSRWGNTGELFF. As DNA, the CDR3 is TGTGCCAGCAGCTCCCGATGGGGGAACACCGGGGAGCTGTTTTTT.

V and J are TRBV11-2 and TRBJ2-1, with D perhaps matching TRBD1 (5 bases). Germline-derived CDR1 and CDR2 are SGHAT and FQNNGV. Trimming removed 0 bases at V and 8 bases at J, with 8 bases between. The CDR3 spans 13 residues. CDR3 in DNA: TGTGCCAGCAGCTTAGAGGTAGGGGATGAGCAGTTCTTC. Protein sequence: CASSLEVGDEQFF.

In DNA form, the CDR3 reads TGTGCCAGCAGCGCTGCACTGGGGCCTGGAAACACCATATATTTT. The encoded protein is CASSAALGPGNTIYF. The rearrangement links TRBV9 to TRBJ1-3; the D gene is possibly TRBD1 (5 bases). There are 15 residues in the CDR3. The germline V gene has CDR1 SGDLS and CDR2 YYNGEE. With 3 bases removed from V and 2 bases from J, the gap between germline ends came to 12 bases.

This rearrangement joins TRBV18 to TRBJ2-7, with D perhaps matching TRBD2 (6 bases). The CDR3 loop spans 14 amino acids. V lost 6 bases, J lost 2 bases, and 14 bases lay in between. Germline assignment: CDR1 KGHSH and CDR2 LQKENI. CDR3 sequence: CASSGKGGTYEQYV. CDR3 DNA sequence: TGTGCCAGCTCCGGCAAAGGAGGGACCTACGAGCAGTACGTC.

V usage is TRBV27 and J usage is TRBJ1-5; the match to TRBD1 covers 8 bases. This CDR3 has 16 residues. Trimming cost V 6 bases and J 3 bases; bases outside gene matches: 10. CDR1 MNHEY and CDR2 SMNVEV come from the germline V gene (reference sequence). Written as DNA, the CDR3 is TGTGCCAGCAGCACGATCCGGGACAGGAACAATCAGCCCCAGCATTTT. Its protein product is CASSTIRDRNNQPQHF.

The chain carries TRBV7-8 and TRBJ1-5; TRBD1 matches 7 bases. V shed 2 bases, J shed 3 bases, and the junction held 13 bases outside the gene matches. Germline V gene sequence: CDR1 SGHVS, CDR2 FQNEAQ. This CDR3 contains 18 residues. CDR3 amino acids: CASSLFGGSTGVNQPQHF. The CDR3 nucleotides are TGTGCCAGCAGCTTATTTGGGGGTTCAACAGGGGTCAATCAGCCCCAGCATTTT.